This T cell receptor (beta chain) was documented in a study of CD8+ T cells in alopecia areata. CDR3 size: 18 residues. J lost 2 bases, V lost 2 bases, and 14 bases had no gene match. CDR1 GTSNPN and CDR2 SVGIG come from the germline V gene (reference sequence). RNA was isolated and reverse transcribed to cDNA, the sequencing template. TCRdb's table, derived via immunoSEQ multiplex PCR, lists solely in-frame clones and lacks some. The sample carries about 190,000 clones, approximately 56% recorded once. Treatment given: oral pan-JAK inhibitor, 5-10 mg twice daily. Using a FACSAria, the CD4+ and CD8+ T cells were sorted from the PBMCs.

The TCR comes from a human donor with alopecia areata. The rearrangement joins TRBV30 to TRBJ2-2; 7 bases are shared with TRBD2. This material consisted of CD4+ T cells sorted from blood, taken at week 4, from a patient treated with tofacitinib. The DNA of the CDR3 is TGTGCCTGGAGTAAATTCTCGTTAGGCGGGAGAAACACCGGGGAGCTGTTTTTT. It encodes CAWSKFSLGGRNTGELFF.